Each of the 11 T cell receptor beta chains below was sequenced from the same sample in a study of cytomegalovirus exposure and HLA in healthy donors. Primers for the PCR totalled 60 Vbeta and 13 Jbeta. This table comes from immunoSEQ multiplex PCR, and its TCRdb copy is limited to in-frame clones, with some not included. The sample gives about 98,000 clones, less than 85% of which show up once; less than 2% is in the top ten. Sequenced input: PBMCs. These receptors all stem from a male donor in good health and CMV-seronegative.

This clone was seen once. The J gene is TRBJ2-1, the V gene TRBV7-8; TRBD1 matches at 7 bases. V gave up 2 bases and J gave up 1 base; unmatched junction bases: 2. Per germline, CDR1 SGHVS and CDR2 FQNEAQ. There are 15 residues in the CDR3. Written as DNA, the CDR3 is TGTGCCAGCAGCTTAACAGGGGTTTCCTACAATGAGCAGTTCTTC. Encoded protein: CASSLTGVSYNEQFF.

The V call is TRBV9, the J call TRBJ1-1; 10 bases align to TRBD1. V dropped 0 bases and J dropped 0; count of bases not matched to a gene: 5. This CDR3 spans 17 amino acids. CDR1 SGDLS and CDR2 YYNGEE come from the germline V gene. CDR3 in amino acids: CASSVDRTGGLNTEAFF. CDR3 DNA: TGTGCCAGCAGCGTAGATCGGACAGGGGGTCTGAACACTGAAGCTTTCTTT.

The J gene is TRBJ2-7, the V gene TRBV10-3; D is perhaps TRBD1 (6 bases). The germline gives CDR1 ENHRY, CDR2 SYGVKD. The ends were cut back, 0 bases at V and 3 bases at J, with 9 bases in the middle. This CDR3 region has 14 residues. CDR3 region: CAISESNRDYEQYF. CDR3 bases: TGTGCCATCAGTGAGTCGAACAGGGACTACGAGCAGTACTTC.

This sequence joins TRBV29-1 and TRBJ2-5; 9 bases match TRBD1. Germline lookup yields CDR1 SQVTM and CDR2 ANQGSEA. This CDR3 contains 14 residues. J gave up 2 bases and V 7 bases, and 8 bases lay outside the gene matches. In DNA form, the CDR3 reads TGCAGCGCCCGGCGGACAGGGGCGCAAGAGACCCAGTACTTC. This sequence encodes CSARRTGAQETQYF.

The table lists this clone with a few counts. This sequence joins TRBV4-1 and TRBJ2-7; perhaps TRBD2 as D (6 bases). The V gene's germline CDR1 is MGHRA and CDR2 YSYEKL. The CDR3 extends over 15 amino acids. Trimming cost V 3 bases and J 6 bases, with 18 bases left between them. CDR3 sequence: CASSQRLDALGEQYF. CDR3 DNA: TGCGCCAGCAGCCAGCGACTAGACGCCTTGGGCGAGCAGTACTTC.

In its sample, this clone was seen a few times. V usage is TRBV28 and J usage is TRBJ2-6; TRBD1 matches at 7 bases. V gave up 5 bases and J gave up 0 bases; unmatched junction bases: 7. Germline-derived CDR1 and CDR2 are MDHEN and SYDVKM. This CDR3 is built from 17 residues. The DNA for the CDR3 is TGTGCCAGCAGTCAGGGACAGACCCTCTCTGGGGCCAACGTCCTGACTTTC. It is translated as CASSQGQTLSGANVLTF.

V usage is TRBV7-8 and J usage is TRBJ2-7; TRBD2 is a possible D gene (6 bases). Deletions cut 1 base from V and 4 bases from J, with 11 bases between. Germline-derived CDR1 and CDR2 are SGHVS and FQNEAQ. The CDR3 runs to 14 residues. In DNA, the CDR3 is TGTGCCAGCAGCTTAGGGCGGGGCCGGTACGAGCAGTACTTC. This sequence encodes CASSLGRGRYEQYF.

J is TRBJ2-7 and V is TRBV12-5; tentatively, D is TRBD1 (5 bases). Looked up from germline, CDR1 is LGHNT and CDR2 is FRNRAP. Between the trimmed V and J ends, which lost 2 bases and 2 bases, there was a span of 28 bases. The CDR3 consists of 20 residues. CDR3 DNA: TGTGCTAGTGGTTTGCCCCTCTCGGACATCGGTGGACCAATTGCCTACGAGCAGTACTTC. This codes for CASGLPLSDIGGPIAYEQYF.

This clone was seen only a few times. The chain uses TRBV6-1 and TRBJ1-2; 7 nucleotides agree with TRBD1. The junction had 5 bases not matched to a gene; V was cut back by 8 bases and J by 5 bases. There are 12 residues in the CDR3. The germline CDR1 and CDR2 sequences are MNHNS and SASEGT. Written as DNA, the CDR3 is TGTGCCAGCTCCGGGACAGTTTATGGCTACACCTTC. Translating it yields CASSGTVYGYTF.

J is TRBJ2-1 and V is TRBV5-6; 12 bases match TRBD2. Germline V gene sequence: CDR1 SGHDT, CDR2 YYEEEE. V lost 4 bases to trimming and J lost 3 bases; unmatched junction nucleotides: 2. This CDR3 is built from 15 residues. CDR3 nucleotide sequence: TGTGCCAGCAGCCGGGGACTAGCGGGCTACAATGAGCAGTTCTTC. This gives the protein CASSRGLAGYNEQFF.

The chain carries TRBV6-5 and TRBJ1-2; D might be TRBD1 (6 bases). V lost 4 bases, J lost 8 bases, and 8 bases lay in between. Germline V gives CDR1 MNHEY, CDR2 SVGAGI. CDR3 length: 11 residues. The CDR3 reads CASSSGQGYTF. CDR3 nucleotide sequence: TGTGCCAGCAGTTCCGGACAGGGCTACACCTTC.